This TCR beta chain was captured by sequencing in a study of shared clonotypes between healthy human individuals. CD45RO negativity and positive selection for CCR7 defined naive CD8 cells, a population that excluded terminally differentiated effector memory CD45RA+ cells. Germline trimming cut 0 bases from V and 4 bases from J; bases unmatched to any gene: 2. This CDR3 is built from 16 residues. Germline CDR1 and CDR2: SEHNR and FQNEAQ (reference sequence). Sequencing was performed with immunoSEQ multiplex PCR; in TCRdb, only in-frame clones are kept and a portion is missing. The top ten clones hold roughly 1.2% of a sample with about 2 million clones, around 96% of them seen once.

Material for sequencing was naive CD8+ T cells sorted from blood. The chain uses TRBV7-9 and TRBJ2-1, with 11 bases lining up with TRBD2. This clonotype was obtained from a man between 18 and 35 years old in good health. The CDR3 sequence: CASSLATSGKYNEQFF. The CDR3 region has the DNA TGTGCCAGCAGCTTAGCGACTAGCGGGAAGTACAATGAGCAGTTCTTC.